The 2 T cell receptor beta chains below come from one sample, sequenced in a study of blood T cell repertoires in COVID-19. Profiled with immunoSEQ multiplex PCR; TCRdb holds only in-frame clones, not every one. The sample shows some 320,000 clones, approximately 89% of them seen only once. The sequenced sample was PBMCs or T cells enriched from blood (not recorded which). The origin of the receptors is a woman aged 25 to 39 who had recovered from COVID-19.

This sequence joins TRBV3-1 (or the pseudogene TRBV3-2) and TRBJ1-3; 8 bases are a match to TRBD1. The trim removed 0 bases at V and 8 bases at J, leaving 6 bases unmatched. Germline loops: CDR1 LGHDT, CDR2 YNNKEL (reference sequence). This CDR3 is 15 amino acids long. The CDR3 nucleotides are TGTGCCAGCAGCCAAGAATGGACAGGGAAGCACACCATATATTTT. This translates into CASSQEWTGKHTIYF.

The J gene is TRBJ2-3, the V gene TRBV6-1, with 13 bases lining up with TRBD2. Germline values: CDR1 MNHNS, CDR2 SASEGT. The CDR3 has 19 amino acids. Trimming at V came to 4 bases and at J to 2 bases, leaving 12 bases not matched to a gene. CDR3 residues: CASSGPRLAGGLSTDTQYF. In DNA form, the CDR3 reads TGTGCCAGCAGTGGGCCAAGACTAGCGGGGGGCCTTTCCACAGATACGCAGTATTTT.